Detailed here is one TCR beta chain. Its antigen is currently unknown. The data stem from a study of T cell repertoires in cytomegalovirus infection. Whole-study context: Public signatures in TCR beta pointed to CMV infection and matching HLA type. Study conclusions and caveats: Within the response measured ex vivo, HLA-C-restricted CMV-specific TCR beta clonotypes were dominant.

MiXCR, applied by TCRdb to the reads, yields one record per CDR3 protein. Here the sample spans approximately 550,000 distinct CDR3 sequences, more than 15% being singletons. The clonotype comes from a human donor in good health (CMV status not recorded). Some clones in this sample may be carry-over from other donors' samples. Sequencing was carried out using CD8+ T cells from PBMCs.

CDR3 sequence: CAISEGTASNQPQHF. The CDR3 bases are TGTGCCATCAGTGAAGGGACGGCAAGCAATCAGCCCCAGCATTTT. This sequence joins TRBV10-3 and TRBJ1-5, with D perhaps matching TRBD1 (5 bases). CDR1 is ENHRY, CDR2 SYGVKD, per germline. CDR3 length: 15 amino acids. V lost 3 bases and J lost 1, with 10 bases in between.